Listed here are 8 T cell receptor beta chains from one sample, sequenced in a study of T cell responses to AZD1222 COVID-19 vaccine. Sequencing was performed with immunoSEQ multiplex PCR; in TCRdb, only in-frame clones are kept and a portion is missing. The table records roughly 100,000 clones, approximately 90% of them present only once. Sequenced here: peripheral blood, sampled on day 0 of AZD1222 vaccination. The receptors derive from an adult in good health.

A remark on this clone: Germline and junction disagree at one end, which may indicate a read error. V gene TRBV30 combines with J gene TRBJ1-2; D not certain. CDR3 length: 10 amino acids. Germline values: CDR1 GTSNPN, CDR2 SVGIG (reference sequence). The chain's CDR3 is CAWSQISTFF. The CDR3 nucleotides read TGTGCCTGGAGTCAGATCTCCACCTTCTTC.

A single count supports this clone. Other DNA sequences of this sample code for an identical CDR3. The J gene is TRBJ1-1, the V gene TRBV5-1; D might be TRBD1 (6 bases). Germline CDR1 reads SGHRS; CDR2 reads YFSETQ. Trimming pared 1 base from V and 0 bases from J, leaving 7 bases between. This CDR3 region has 14 residues. This CDR3 is CASSLTGLNTEAFF. Written as DNA, the CDR3 is TGCGCCAGCAGCTTGACAGGGCTGAACACTGAAGCTTTCTTT. Drawing the rest from reference TRBV5-1 and TRBJ1-1, the complete variable domain is KAGVTQTPRYLIKTRGQQVTLSCSPISGHRSVSWYQQTPGQGLQFLFEYFSETQRNKGNFPGRFSGRQFSNSRSEMNVSTLELGDSALYLCASSLTGLNTEAFFGQGTRLTVV.

This clone was seen a single time. The rearrangement uses TRBV11-1 and TRBJ2-2, with D perhaps TRBD1 (6 bases). The V end lost 6 bases, the J end lost 6 bases, and 17 bases lay between the germline ends. The germline V gene encodes CDR1 SGHAT and CDR2 FQDESV (reference sequence). The CDR3 spans 15 residues. The CDR3 DNA follows: TGTGCCAGCAGTACCGACAGGCAGGTAGCCGGGGAGCTGTTTTTT. Translated, it gives CASSTDRQVAGELFF.

The CDR3 sequence: CASSLWPNYGYTF. CDR3 DNA sequence: TGCGCCAGCAGCTTGTGGCCAAACTATGGCTACACCTTC. The V gene is TRBV5-1, the J gene TRBJ1-2; D ambiguous. The CDR3 extends over 13 amino acids. Trimming removed 1 base at V and 2 bases at J, with 6 bases between. Germline lookup yields CDR1 SGHRS and CDR2 YFSETQ.

The chain carries TRBV6-5 and TRBJ1-2; possibly TRBD1 for D (5 bases). Germline CDR1 and CDR2: MNHEY and SVGAGI. V lost 0 bases to trimming and J lost 2 bases, with 7 bases between them. The CDR3 spans 14 residues. CDR3 nucleotides: TGTGCCAGCAGTTACTCAGCAGGGAACTATGGCTACACCTTC. Its translation: CASSYSAGNYGYTF.

This clone appeared a single time. The chain couples TRBV13 to TRBJ1-3; TRBD1 might be the D (6 bases). The V end lost 4 bases, the J end lost 5 bases, and 12 bases lay between the germline ends. The CDR3 is made up of 14 amino acids. Germline V lookup: CDR1 PRHDT, CDR2 FYEKMQ (reference sequence). CDR3: CASSWGTNRNTIYF. The CDR3 region has the DNA TGTGCCAGCAGCTGGGGGACAAATCGAAACACCATATATTTT.

This chain joins TRBV14 and TRBJ1-1, with a weak D call TRBD1 (6 bases). Trimming cost V 3 bases and J 1 base, with 12 bases left between them. This CDR3 is 15 amino acids long. Germline V lookup: CDR1 SGHDN, CDR2 FVKESK. The CDR3 is CASSHRRDTNTEAFF. CDR3 in DNA: TGTGCCAGCAGCCATAGACGGGACACGAACACTGAAGCTTTCTTT.

The genes are TRBV3-1 (or the pseudogene TRBV3-2) and TRBJ1-2; perhaps TRBD1 as D (6 bases). The germline V gene encodes CDR1 LGHDT and CDR2 YNNKEL (reference sequence). Trimming took off 4 bases at V and 6 bases at J, with 21 bases between the two ends. The CDR3 totals 16 residues. In nucleotides, the CDR3 is TGTGCCAGCAGCCCAAGGAGGGGGGCGTTTTTGGATGGCTACACCTTC. Encoded protein: CASSPRRGAFLDGYTF.